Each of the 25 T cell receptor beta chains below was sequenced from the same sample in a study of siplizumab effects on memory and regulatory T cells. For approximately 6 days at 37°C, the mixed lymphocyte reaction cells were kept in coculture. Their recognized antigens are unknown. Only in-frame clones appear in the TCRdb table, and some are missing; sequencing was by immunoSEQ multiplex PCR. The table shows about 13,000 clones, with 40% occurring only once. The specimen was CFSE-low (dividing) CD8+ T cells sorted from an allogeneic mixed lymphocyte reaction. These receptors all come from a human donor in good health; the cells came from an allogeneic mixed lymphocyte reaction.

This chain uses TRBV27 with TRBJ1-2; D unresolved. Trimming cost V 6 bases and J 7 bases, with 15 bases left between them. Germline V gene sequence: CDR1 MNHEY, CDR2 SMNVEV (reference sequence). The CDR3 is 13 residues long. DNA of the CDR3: TGTGCCAGCAGGGGCACATCGGCCCTTGGCTACACCTTC. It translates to CASRGTSALGYTF.

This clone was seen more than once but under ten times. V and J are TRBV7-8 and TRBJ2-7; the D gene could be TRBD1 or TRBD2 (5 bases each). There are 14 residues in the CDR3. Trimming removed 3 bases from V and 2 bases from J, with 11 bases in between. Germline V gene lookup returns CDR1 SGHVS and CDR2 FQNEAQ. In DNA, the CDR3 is TGTGCCAGCAGCTTGAGGGGCCCGACCTACGAGCAGTACTTC. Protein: CASSLRGPTYEQYF. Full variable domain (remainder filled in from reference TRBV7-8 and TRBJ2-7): GAGVSQSPRYKVAKRGQDVALRCDPISGHVSLFWYQQALGQGPEFLTYFQNEAQLDKSGLPSDRFFAERPEGSVSTLKIQRTQQEDSAVYLCASSLRGPTYEQYFGPGTRLTVT.

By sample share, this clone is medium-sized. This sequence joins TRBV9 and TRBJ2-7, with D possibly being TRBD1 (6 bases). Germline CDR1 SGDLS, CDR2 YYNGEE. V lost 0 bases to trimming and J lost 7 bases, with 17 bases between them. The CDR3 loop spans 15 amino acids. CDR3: CASSVEGTNLGEQYF. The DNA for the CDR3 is TGTGCCAGCAGCGTAGAAGGGACAAATCTGGGGGAGCAGTACTTC. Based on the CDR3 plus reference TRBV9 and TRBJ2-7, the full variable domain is DSGVTQTPKHLITATGQRVTLRCSPRSGDLSVYWYQQSLDQGLQFLIQYYNGEERAKGNILERFSAQQFPDLHSELNLSSLELGDSALYFCASSVEGTNLGEQYFGPGTRLTVT.

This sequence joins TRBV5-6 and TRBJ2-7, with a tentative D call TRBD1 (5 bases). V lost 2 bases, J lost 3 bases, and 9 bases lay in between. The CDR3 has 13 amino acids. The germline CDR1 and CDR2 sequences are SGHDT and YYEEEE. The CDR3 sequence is CASSFGTGYEQYF. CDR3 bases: TGTGCCAGCAGCTTCGGCACAGGCTACGAGCAGTACTTC.

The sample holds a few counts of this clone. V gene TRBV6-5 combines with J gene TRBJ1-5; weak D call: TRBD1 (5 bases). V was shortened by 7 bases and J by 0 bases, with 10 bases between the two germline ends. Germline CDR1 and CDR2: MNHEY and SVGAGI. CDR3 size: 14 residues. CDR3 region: CASKTVGSNQPQHF. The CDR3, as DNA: TGTGCCAGCAAGACAGTGGGTAGCAATCAGCCCCAGCATTTT.

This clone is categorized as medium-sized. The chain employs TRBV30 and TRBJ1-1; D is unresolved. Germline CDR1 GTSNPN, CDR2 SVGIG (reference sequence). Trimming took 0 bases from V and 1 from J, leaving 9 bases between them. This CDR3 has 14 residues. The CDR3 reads CAWSVGITNTEAFF. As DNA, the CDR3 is TGTGCCTGGAGTGTAGGCATAACGAACACTGAAGCTTTCTTT.

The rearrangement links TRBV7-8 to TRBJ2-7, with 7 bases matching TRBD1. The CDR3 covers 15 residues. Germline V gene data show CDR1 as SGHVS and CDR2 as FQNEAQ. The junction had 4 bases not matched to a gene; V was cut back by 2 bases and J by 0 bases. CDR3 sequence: CASSLRGPSSYEQYF. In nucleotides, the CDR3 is TGTGCCAGCAGCTTAAGGGGGCCAAGCTCCTACGAGCAGTACTTC.

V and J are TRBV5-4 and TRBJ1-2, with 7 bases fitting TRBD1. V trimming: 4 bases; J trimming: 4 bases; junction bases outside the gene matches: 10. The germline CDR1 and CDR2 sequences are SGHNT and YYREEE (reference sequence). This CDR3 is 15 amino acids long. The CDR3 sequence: CASSTKDRPFYGYTF. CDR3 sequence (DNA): TGTGCCAGCAGCACAAAGGACAGGCCATTCTATGGCTACACCTTC.

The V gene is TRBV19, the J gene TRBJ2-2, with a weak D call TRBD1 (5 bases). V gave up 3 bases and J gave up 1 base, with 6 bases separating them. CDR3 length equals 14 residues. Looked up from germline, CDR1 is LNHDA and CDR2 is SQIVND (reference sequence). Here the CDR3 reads CASSIQGNTGELFF. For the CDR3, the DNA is TGTGCCAGTAGTATCCAGGGGAACACCGGGGAGCTGTTTTTT.

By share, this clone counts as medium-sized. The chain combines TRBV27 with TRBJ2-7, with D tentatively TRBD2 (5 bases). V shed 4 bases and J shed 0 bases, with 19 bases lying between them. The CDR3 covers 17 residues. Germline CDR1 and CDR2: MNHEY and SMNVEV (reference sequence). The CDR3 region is CASSSVGGHPSSYEQYF. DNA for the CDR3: TGTGCCAGCAGTTCAGTCGGAGGCCATCCATCCTCCTACGAGCAGTACTTC.

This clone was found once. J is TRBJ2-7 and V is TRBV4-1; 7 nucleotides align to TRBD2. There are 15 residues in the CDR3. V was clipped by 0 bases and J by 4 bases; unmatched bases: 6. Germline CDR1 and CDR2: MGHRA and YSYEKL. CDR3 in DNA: TGCGCCAGCAGCCAAGATCGGAGTAGCGGGTACGAGCAGTACTTC. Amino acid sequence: CASSQDRSSGYEQYF.

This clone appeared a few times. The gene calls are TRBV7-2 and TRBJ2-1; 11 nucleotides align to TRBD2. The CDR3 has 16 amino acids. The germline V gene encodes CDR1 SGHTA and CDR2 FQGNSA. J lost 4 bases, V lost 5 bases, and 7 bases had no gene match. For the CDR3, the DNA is TGTGCCAGCAGCCTAGATGGGACTAGCGGATACAATGAGCAGTTCTTC. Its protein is CASSLDGTSGYNEQFF.

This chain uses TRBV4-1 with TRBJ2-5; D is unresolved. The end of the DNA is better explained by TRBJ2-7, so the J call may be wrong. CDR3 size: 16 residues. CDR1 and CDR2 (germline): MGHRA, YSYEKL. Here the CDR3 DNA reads TGCGCCAGCAGCACCACCGTCAACAGTGAATTCTACGAGCAGTACTTC. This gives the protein CASSTTVNSEFYEQYF.

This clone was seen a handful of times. The CDR3 DNA follows: TGTGCCAGCAGCTTAGCCCAGGGGGCGATTGAGCAGTTCTTC. Translated: CASSLAQGAIEQFF. The chain couples TRBV7-8 to TRBJ2-1; TRBD1 matches at 8 bases. J was trimmed by 9 bases and V by 0 bases; bases with no gene match: 4. The CDR3 loop spans 14 amino acids. CDR1 and CDR2 from the germline V gene are SGHVS and FQNEAQ.

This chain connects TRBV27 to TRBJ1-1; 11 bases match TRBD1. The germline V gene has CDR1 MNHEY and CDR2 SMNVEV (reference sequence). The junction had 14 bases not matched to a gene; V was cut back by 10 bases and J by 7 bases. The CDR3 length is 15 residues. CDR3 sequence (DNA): TGTGCCACCAGCATGGGGACAGGGGGGTTCGGTGAAGCTTTCTTT. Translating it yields CATSMGTGGFGEAFF.

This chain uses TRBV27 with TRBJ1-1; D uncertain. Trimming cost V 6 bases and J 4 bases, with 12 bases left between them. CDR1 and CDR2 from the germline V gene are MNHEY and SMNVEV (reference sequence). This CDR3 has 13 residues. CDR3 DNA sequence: TGTGCCAGCAGCCCCTCGGTCGGCACTGAAGCTTTCTTT. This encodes CASSPSVGTEAFF.

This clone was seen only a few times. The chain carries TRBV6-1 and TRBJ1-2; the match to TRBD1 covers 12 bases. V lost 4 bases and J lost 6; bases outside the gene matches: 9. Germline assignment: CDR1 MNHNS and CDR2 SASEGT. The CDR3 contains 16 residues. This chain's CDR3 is CASSAGTGGFVDGYTF. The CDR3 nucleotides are TGTGCCAGCAGTGCCGGGACAGGGGGCTTTGTAGATGGCTACACCTTC.

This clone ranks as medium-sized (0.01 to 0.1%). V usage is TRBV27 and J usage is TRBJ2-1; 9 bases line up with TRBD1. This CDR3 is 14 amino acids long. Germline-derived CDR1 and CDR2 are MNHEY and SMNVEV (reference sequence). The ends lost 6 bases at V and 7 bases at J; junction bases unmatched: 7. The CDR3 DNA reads TGTGCCAGCAGCCTTTGGACAGGGGCGAATGAGCAGTTCTTC. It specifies CASSLWTGANEQFF.

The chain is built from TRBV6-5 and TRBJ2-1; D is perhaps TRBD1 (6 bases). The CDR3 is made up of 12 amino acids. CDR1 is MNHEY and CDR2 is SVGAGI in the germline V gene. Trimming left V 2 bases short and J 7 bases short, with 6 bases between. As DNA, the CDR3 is TGTGCCAGCAGTTACGGACAGAATGAGCAGTTCTTC. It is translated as CASSYGQNEQFF.

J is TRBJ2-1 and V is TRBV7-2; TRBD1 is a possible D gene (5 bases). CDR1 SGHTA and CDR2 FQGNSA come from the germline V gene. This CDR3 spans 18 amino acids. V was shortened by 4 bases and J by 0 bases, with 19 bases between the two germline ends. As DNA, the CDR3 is TGTGCCAGCAGCTCAGACCCCTTGGACATTAGCTCCTACAATGAGCAGTTCTTC. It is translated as CASSSDPLDISSYNEQFF.

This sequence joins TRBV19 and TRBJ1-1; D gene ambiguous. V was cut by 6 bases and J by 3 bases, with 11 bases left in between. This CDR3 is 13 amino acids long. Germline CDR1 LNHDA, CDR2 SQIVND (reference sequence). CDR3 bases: TGTGCCAGTAGCCCTGGGCTTTACACTGAAGCTTTCTTT. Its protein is CASSPGLYTEAFF.

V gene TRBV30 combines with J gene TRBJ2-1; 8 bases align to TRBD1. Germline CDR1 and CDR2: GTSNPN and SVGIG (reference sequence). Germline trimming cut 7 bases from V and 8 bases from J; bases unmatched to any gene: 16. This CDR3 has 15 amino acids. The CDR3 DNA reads TGTGCCTACTCTGACCGGGACAGGTGGACCTATGAGCAGTTCTTC. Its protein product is CAYSDRDRWTYEQFF.

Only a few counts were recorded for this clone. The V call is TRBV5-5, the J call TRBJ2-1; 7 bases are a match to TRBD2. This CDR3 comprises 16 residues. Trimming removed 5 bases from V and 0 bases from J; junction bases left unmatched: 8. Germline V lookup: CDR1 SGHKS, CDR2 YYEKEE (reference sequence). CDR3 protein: CASSPRGELSYNEQFF. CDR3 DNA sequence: TGTGCCAGCAGTCCCCGGGGGGAACTCTCCTACAATGAGCAGTTCTTC.

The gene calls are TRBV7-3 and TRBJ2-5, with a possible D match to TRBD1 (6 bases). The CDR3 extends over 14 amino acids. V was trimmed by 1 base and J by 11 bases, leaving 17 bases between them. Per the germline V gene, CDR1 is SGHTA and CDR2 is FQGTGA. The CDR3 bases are TGTGCCAGCAGCTTAATGCTGGGGGCGGGTGAGCAGTACTTC. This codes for CASSLMLGAGEQYF.

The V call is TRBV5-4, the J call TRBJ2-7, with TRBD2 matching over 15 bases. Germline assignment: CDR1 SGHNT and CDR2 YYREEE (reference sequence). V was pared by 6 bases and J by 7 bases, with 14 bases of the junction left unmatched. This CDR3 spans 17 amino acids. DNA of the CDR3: TGTGCCAGCAACCCCGGGACTAGCGGGAGGAAGGAGGGGGAGCAGTACTTC. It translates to CASNPGTSGRKEGEQYF. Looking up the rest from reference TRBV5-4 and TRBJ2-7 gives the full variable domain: ETGVTQSPTHLIKTRGQQVTLRCSSQSGHNTVSWYQQALGQGPQFIFQYYREEENGRGNFPPRFSGLQFPNYSSELNVNALELDDSALYLCASNPGTSGRKEGEQYFGPGTRLTVT.